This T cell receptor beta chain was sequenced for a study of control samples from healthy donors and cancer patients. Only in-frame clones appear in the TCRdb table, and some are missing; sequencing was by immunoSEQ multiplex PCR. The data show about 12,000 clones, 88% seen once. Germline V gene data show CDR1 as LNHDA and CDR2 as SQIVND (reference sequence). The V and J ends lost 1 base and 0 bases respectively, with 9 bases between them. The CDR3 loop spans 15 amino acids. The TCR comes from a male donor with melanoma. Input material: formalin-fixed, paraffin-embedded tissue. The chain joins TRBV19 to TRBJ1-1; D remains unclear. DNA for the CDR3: TGTGCCAGTAGTATAGGGGCGGGAGTGAACACTGAAGCTTTCTTT. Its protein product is CASSIGAGVNTEAFF.